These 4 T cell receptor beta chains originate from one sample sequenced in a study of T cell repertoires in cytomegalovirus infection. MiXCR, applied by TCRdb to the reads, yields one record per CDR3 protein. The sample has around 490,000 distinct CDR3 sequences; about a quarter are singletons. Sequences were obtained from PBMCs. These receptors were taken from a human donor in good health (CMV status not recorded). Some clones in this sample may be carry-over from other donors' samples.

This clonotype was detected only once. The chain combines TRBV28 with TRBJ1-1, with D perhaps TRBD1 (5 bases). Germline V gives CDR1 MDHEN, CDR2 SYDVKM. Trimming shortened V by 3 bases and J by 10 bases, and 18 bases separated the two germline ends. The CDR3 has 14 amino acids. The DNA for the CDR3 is TGTGCCAGCAGTTTTATGACAGTAAGTCGAGGAGCTTTCTTT. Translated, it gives CASSFMTVSRGAFF. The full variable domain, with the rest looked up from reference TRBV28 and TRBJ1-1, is DVKVTQSSRYLVKRTGEKVFLECVQDMDHENMFWYRQDPGLGLRLIYFSYDVKMKEKGDIPEGYSVSREKKERFSLILESASTNQTSMYLCASSFMTVSRGAFFGQGTRLTVV.

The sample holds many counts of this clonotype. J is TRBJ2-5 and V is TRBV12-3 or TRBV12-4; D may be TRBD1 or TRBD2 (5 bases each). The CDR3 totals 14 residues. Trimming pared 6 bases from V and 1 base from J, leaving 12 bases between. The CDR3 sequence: CASRPGAGQETQYF. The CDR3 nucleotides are TGTGCCAGCAGACCCGGGGCAGGCCAAGAGACCCAGTACTTC.

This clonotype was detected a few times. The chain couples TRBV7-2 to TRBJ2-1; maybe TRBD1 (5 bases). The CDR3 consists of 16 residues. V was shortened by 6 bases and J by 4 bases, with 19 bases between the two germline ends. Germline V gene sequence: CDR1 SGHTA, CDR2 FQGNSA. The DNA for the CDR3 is TGTGCCAGCAGGCGACCAGGGAATGTTCTTTACAATGAGCAGTTCTTC. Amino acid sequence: CASRRPGNVLYNEQFF.

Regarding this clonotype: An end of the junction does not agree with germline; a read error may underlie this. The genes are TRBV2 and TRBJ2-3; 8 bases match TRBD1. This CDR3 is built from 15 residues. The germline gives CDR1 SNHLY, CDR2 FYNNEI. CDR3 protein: CASSEGGTGGNTQYF. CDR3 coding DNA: TGTGCCAGCAGCGAAGGTGGGACAGGTGGAAATACGCAGTATTTT.